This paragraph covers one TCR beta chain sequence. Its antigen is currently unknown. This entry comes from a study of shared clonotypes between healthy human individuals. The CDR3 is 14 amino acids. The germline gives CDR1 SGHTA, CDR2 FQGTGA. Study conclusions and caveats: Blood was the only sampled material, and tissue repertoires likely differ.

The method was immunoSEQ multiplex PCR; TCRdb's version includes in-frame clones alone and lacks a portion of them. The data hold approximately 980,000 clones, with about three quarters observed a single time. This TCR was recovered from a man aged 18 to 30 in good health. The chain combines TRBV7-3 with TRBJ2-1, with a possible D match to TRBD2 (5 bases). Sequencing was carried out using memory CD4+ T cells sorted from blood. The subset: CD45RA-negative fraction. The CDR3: CARAPRLFHNEQFF. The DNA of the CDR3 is TGTGCGAGGGCCCCACGTTTATTCCATAATGAGCAGTTCTTC.